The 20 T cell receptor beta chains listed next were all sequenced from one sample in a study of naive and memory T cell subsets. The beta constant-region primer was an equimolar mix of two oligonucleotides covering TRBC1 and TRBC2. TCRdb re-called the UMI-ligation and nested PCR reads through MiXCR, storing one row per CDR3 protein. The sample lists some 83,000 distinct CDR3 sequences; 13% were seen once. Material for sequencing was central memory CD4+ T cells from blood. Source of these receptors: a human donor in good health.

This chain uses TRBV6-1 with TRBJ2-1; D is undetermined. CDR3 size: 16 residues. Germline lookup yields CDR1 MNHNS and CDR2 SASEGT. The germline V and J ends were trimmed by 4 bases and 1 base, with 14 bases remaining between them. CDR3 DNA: TGTGCCAGCAGTGCTACTAAGAGTAGATCCTACAATGAGCAGTTCTTC. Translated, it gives CASSATKSRSYNEQFF.

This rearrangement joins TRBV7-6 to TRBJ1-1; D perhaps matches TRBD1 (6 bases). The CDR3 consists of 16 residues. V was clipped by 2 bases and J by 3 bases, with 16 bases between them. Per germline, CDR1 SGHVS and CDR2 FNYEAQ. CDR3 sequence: CASSLTGREGDTEAFF. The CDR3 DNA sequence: TGTGCCAGCAGCTTAACAGGGAGAGAGGGGGACACTGAAGCTTTCTTT.

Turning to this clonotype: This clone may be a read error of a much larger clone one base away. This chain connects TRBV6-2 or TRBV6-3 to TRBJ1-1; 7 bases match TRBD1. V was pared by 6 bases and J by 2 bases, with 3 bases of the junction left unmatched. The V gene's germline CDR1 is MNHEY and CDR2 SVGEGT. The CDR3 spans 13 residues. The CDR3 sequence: CASRWDSNTEAFF. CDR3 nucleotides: TGTGCCAGCAGGTGGGACAGCAACACTGAAGCTTTCTTT.

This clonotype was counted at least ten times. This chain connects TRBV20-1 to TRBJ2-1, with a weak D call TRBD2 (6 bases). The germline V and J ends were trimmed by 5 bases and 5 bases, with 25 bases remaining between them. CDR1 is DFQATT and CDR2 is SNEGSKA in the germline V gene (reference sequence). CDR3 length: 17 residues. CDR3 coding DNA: TGCAGTGCTCCCCGTGGGGAGGCTGGGGGAAGGAACAATGAGCAGTTCTTC. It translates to CSAPRGEAGGRNNEQFF.

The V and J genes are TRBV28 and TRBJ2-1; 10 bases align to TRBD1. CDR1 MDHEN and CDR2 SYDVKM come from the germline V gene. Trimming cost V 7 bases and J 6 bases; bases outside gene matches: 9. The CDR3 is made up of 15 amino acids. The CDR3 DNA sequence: TGTGCCAGCACCCCCCCGGACAGGGGGTCCAATGAGCAGTTCTTC. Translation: CASTPPDRGSNEQFF. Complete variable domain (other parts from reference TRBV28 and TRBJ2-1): DVKVTQSSRYLVKRTGEKVFLECVQDMDHENMFWYRQDPGLGLRLIYFSYDVKMKEKGDIPEGYSVSREKKERFSLILESASTNQTSMYLCASTPPDRGSNEQFFGPGTRLTVL.

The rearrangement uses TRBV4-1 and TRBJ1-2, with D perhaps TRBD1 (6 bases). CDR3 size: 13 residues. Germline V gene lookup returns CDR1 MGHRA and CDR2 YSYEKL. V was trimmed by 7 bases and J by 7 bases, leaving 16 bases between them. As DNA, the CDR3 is TGCGCCAGCAAGGGGGGGGGGGAGAGTGGCTACACCTTC. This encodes CASKGGGESGYTF.

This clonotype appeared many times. This CDR3 is CASSLGQGPYEQYF. The CDR3 nucleotides read TGCGCCAGCAGCCTGGGACAAGGTCCCTACGAGCAGTACTTC. This chain links TRBV4-1 with TRBJ2-7; D might be TRBD1 (6 bases). This CDR3 spans 14 amino acids. Germline assignment: CDR1 MGHRA and CDR2 YSYEKL. The V end lost 4 bases, the J end lost 2 bases, and 12 bases lay between the germline ends.

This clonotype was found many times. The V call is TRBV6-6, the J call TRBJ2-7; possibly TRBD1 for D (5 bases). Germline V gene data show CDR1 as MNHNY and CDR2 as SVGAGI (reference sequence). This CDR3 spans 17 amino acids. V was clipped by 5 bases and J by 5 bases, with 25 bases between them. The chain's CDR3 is CASSGPQQVGTGNEQYF. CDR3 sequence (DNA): TGTGCCAGCAGTGGACCACAACAGGTCGGAACTGGGAACGAGCAGTACTTC.

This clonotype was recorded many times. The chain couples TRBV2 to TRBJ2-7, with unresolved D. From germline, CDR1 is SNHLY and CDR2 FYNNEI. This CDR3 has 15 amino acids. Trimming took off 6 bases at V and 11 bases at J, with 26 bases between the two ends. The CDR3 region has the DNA TGTGCCAGCAGGACGACGGCCGGGCCCTCCTCTGGGGAGTACTTC. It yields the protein CASRTTAGPSSGEYF.

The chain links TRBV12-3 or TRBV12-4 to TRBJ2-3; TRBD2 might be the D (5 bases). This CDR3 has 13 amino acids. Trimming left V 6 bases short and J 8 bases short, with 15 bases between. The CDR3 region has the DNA TGTGCCAGCAGCCCCGCGGGTGGCCCTACGCAGTATTTT. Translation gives CASSPAGGPTQYF.

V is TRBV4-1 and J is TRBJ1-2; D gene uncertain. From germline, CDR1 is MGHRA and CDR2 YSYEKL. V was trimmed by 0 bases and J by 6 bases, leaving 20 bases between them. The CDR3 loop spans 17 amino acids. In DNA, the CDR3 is TGCGCCAGCAGCCAAGATCAAGGCTCATTACGGGCTAATGGCTACACCTTC. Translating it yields CASSQDQGSLRANGYTF.

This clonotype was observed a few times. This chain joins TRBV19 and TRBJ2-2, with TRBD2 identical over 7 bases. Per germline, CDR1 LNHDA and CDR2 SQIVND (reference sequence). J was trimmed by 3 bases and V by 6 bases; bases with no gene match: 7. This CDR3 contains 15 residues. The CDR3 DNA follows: TGTGCCAGTAGGTCCTCTAGCGGAGACACCGGGGAGCTGTTTTTT. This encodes CASRSSSGDTGELFF.

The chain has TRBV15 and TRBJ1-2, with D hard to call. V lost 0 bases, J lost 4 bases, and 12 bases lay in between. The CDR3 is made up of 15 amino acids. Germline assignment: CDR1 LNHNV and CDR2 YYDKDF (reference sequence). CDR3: CATSRDHVLGYGYTF. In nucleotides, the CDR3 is TGTGCCACCAGCAGAGATCACGTGTTGGGCTATGGCTACACCTTC.

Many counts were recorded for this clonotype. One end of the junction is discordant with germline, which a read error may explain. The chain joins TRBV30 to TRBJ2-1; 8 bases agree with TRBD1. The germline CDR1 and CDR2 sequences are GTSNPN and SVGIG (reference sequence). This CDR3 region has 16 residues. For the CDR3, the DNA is TGTGCCTGGAGTTTACCGACAGGGGCTAGGTACAAGGAGCAGTTCTTC. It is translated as CAWSLPTGARYKEQFF.

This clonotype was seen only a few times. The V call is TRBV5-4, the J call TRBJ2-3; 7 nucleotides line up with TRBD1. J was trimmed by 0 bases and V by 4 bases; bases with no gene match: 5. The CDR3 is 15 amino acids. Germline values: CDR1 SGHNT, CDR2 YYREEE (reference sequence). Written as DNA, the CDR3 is TGTGCCAGCAGCCCAGGACAGGCGAGCACAGATACGCAGTATTTT. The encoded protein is CASSPGQASTDTQYF.

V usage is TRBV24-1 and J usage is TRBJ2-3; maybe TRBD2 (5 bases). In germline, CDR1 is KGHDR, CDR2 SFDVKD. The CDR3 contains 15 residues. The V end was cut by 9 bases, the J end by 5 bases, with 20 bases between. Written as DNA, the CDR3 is TGTGCCACCTCCCGGAGCGGACCCTTAGGAGATACGCAGTATTTT. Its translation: CATSRSGPLGDTQYF.

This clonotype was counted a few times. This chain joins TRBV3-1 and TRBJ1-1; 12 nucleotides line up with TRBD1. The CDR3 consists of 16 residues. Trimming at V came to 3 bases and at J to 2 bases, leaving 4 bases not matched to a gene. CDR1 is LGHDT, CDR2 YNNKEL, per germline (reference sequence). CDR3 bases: TGTGCCAGCAGCCACTGGGACAGGGGGCCCAACACTGAAGCTTTCTTT. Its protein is CASSHWDRGPNTEAFF.

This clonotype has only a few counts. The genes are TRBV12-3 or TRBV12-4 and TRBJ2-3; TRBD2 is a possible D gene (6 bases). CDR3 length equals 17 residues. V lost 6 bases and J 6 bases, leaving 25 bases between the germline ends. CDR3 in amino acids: CASSPPFASVNLDTQYF. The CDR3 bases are TGTGCCAGCAGCCCACCTTTTGCTAGCGTCAATTTGGATACGCAGTATTTT.

The DNA for the CDR3 is TGTGCCATCAGTGGAGGTATGGATCAGCCCCAGCATTTT. Translation: CAISGGMDQPQHF. The chain is built from TRBV10-3 and TRBJ1-5; D is uncertain. CDR3 length equals 13 residues. The V end lost 4 bases, the J end lost 5 bases, and 9 bases lay between the germline ends. CDR1 ENHRY and CDR2 SYGVKD come from the germline V gene.

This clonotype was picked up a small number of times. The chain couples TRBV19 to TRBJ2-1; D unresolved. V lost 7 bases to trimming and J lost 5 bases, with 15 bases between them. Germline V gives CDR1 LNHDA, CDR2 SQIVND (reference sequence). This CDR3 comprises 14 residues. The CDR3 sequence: CASTLTRPDNEQFF. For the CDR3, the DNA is TGTGCCAGTACCCTCACCCGACCCGACAATGAGCAGTTCTTC.